Following are 7 T cell receptor beta chains from one sample sequenced in a study of technical replicates of blood from a few donors. Clones were sequenced by immunoSEQ multiplex PCR, and TCRdb holds only the in-frame ones, with some missing. Here the sample spans 75,000 to 85,000 clones, about 81% being singletons. The sequencing input was PBMCs. The source is a human donor in good health. Some clones in this sample may be carry-over from other donors' samples.

V and J are TRBV6-1 and TRBJ1-2, with D uncertain. In germline, CDR1 is MNHNS, CDR2 SASEGT. V lost 3 bases to trimming and J lost 5 bases, with 10 bases between them. This CDR3 is 13 amino acids long. Here the CDR3 DNA reads TGTGCCAGCAGTGAGAGGCCGGGGTATGGCTACACCTTC. Encoded protein: CASSERPGYGYTF.

The chain has TRBV30 and TRBJ2-3; D is unclear. The CDR3 consists of 13 residues. V was pared by 0 bases and J by 5 bases, with 9 bases between. From germline, CDR1 is GTSNPN and CDR2 SVGIG (reference sequence). CDR3 loop: CAWSVRIRDTQYF. The CDR3 nucleotides read TGTGCCTGGAGTGTACGAATTAGAGATACGCAGTATTTT.

The V gene is TRBV7-8, the J gene TRBJ2-7; TRBD2 matches 8 bases. V was pared by 0 bases and J by 4 bases, with 5 bases of the junction left unmatched. The CDR3 extends over 15 amino acids. The germline CDR1 and CDR2 sequences are SGHVS and FQNEAQ. The CDR3 DNA follows: TGTGCCAGCAGCTTAGCGGTCAGCGGGGGTTACGAGCAGTACTTC. Its protein product is CASSLAVSGGYEQYF.

CDR3 protein: CASSGTLSTEAFF. In nucleotides, the CDR3 is TGTGCCAGCAGCGGGACTTTAAGCACTGAAGCTTTCTTT. The chain joins TRBV9 to TRBJ1-1; D remains ambiguous. CDR1 and CDR2 from the germline V gene are SGDLS and YYNGEE. The CDR3 is 13 amino acids. Deletions cut 3 bases from V and 4 bases from J, with 10 bases between.

This clone was seen only once. Its ends do not fully match the called genes, so a read error is possible. The rearrangement links TRBV7-2 to TRBJ2-7; 11 bases map to TRBD2. Germline loops: CDR1 SGHTA, CDR2 FQGNSA. The CDR3 totals 14 residues. The CDR3 DNA reads TGTGCCAGCAGCGTAGCGGGGGGGCACTACGAGCAGTACTTC. Its translation is CASSVAGGHYEQYF.

The chain has TRBV5-4 and TRBJ2-7; 9 nucleotides match TRBD1. V lost 4 bases and J lost 1; bases outside the gene matches: 3. The germline V gene encodes CDR1 SGHNT and CDR2 YYREEE (reference sequence). The CDR3 is 14 residues long. CDR3 sequence reads: CASSRDRESYEQYF. CDR3 DNA sequence: TGTGCCAGCAGCCGGGACAGGGAGTCCTACGAGCAGTACTTC.

V gene TRBV9 combines with J gene TRBJ2-1; 9 bases agree with TRBD2. CDR1 and CDR2 (germline): SGDLS, YYNGEE. V gave up 1 base and J gave up 9 bases; unmatched junction bases: 11. CDR3 length: 16 residues. This chain's CDR3 is CASSVSSGRSWSEQFF. The CDR3 DNA sequence: TGTGCCAGCAGCGTAAGTAGCGGGAGATCCTGGAGTGAGCAGTTCTTC.